Listed below are T cell receptor beta chains from one sample, sequenced in a study of T-cell memory formation after mild COVID-19. TCRdb redid the calling of the 5' RACE reads with MiXCR, one entry per CDR3 protein. The sample has some 300,000 distinct CDR3 sequences, 20% to 25% seen once; the top ten hold roughly a fifth. The sequenced material came from PBMCs or a T cell subset sorted from them (not recorded which). The receptors here all came from a man aged 18 to 29 who had mild COVID-19 (a few samples of this study predate the infection). Cell type and time point are not known. The CDR3 runs from the conserved cysteine through the conserved F or W. The order of the fields is D gene, clone size, J gene, V gene, CDR3 protein, CDR3 DNA. A D gene is named only where the DNA matches it firmly. Size tells how often a clone was seen (once, few, many) or the class of an expanded clone, and some rows leave it out.

-	-	TRBJ2-2	TRBV2	CASRSLAFGTGELFF	TGTGCCAGCAGGTCGTTAGCGTTCGGCACCGGGGAGCTGTTTTTT
-	-	TRBJ1-6	TRBV7-6	CASSEAGYAPLHF	TGTGCCAGCAGCGAGGCGGGATACGCGCCCCTCCACTTT
-	-	TRBJ2-1	TRBV20-1	CSARVRNYNEQFF	TGCAGTGCTAGAGTCCGGAACTACAATGAGCAGTTCTTC
-	few	TRBJ1-4	TRBV7-2	CASTRLGVANEKLFF	TGTGCCAGCACCCGCCTAGGGGTCGCTAATGAAAAACTGTTTTTT
-	-	TRBJ2-1	TRBV9	CASSVGGTGSYNEQFF	TGTGCCAGCAGCGTGGGGGGGACAGGCTCCTACAATGAGCAGTTCTTC
-	few	TRBJ2-1	TRBV21-1	CASTKEAVGNEQFF	TGTGCCAGCACCAAAGAGGCTGTGGGCAATGAGCAGTTCTTC
TRBD1	few	TRBJ2-2	TRBV5-1	CASSPKTTGEAGELFF	TGCGCCAGCAGTCCGAAGACCACAGGGGAAGCCGGGGAGCTGTTTTTT
TRBD2	-	TRBJ2-1	TRBV7-2	CASSPWTSVNEQFF	TGTGCCAGCAGCCCCTGGACTAGCGTCAATGAGCAGTTCTTC
-	once	TRBJ1-1	TRBV7-2	CASSLAATEAFF	TGTGCCAGCAGCTTGGCAGCCACTGAAGCTTTCTTT
-	-	TRBJ1-3	TRBV12-3/TRBV12-4	CASGPKGHGNTIYF	TGTGCCAGCGGCCCCAAGGGGCATGGAAACACCATATATTTT
-	many	TRBJ2-3	TRBV6-4	CASSEARGMDTQYF	TGTGCCAGCAGTGAGGCCCGGGGGATGGATACGCAGTATTTT
-	few	TRBJ2-5	TRBV7-6	CASSPLAAGGETQYF	TGTGCCAGCAGCCCGTTGGCGGCCGGAGGGGAGACCCAGTACTTC
-	-	TRBJ2-3	TRBV12-3/TRBV12-4	CASSTTARDTQYF	TGTGCCAGCAGTACAACAGCCAGAGATACGCAGTATTTT
-	-	TRBJ1-5	TRBV7-6	CASSLDPRSPQHF	TGTGCCAGCAGCTTAGATCCCCGCAGCCCCCAGCATTTT
TRBD1	many	TRBJ1-5	TRBV7-6	CASSLGQGAGQPQHF	TGTGCCAGCAGCTTAGGACAGGGGGCAGGTCAGCCCCAGCATTTT
-	few	TRBJ2-5	TRBV7-2	CASSFQGRVQETQYF	TGTGCCAGCAGCTTCCAGGGTAGGGTCCAAGAGACCCAGTACTTC
-	-	TRBJ2-1	TRBV20-1	CSATYGQYYNEQFF	TGCAGTGCTACCTATGGACAGTACTACAATGAGCAGTTCTTC
-	few	TRBJ2-3	TRBV4-1	CASSLTPRGAAATDTQYF	TGCGCCAGCAGCCTTACACCCCGGGGGGCAGCGGCGACAGATACGCAGTATTTT
TRBD2	many	TRBJ2-1	TRBV11-2	CASSLDLAGGIYNEQFF	TGTGCCAGCAGCTTAGATCTAGCGGGGGGGATTTACAATGAGCAGTTCTTC
-	few	TRBJ1-1	TRBV6-6	CASSGGGTTEAFF	TGTGCCAGCAGCGGGGGGGGAACCACTGAAGCTTTCTTT
TRBD2	-	TRBJ2-3	TRBV4-1	CASSQIAGGIDTQYF	TGCGCCAGCAGCCAGATAGCGGGGGGCATAGATACGCAGTATTTT
TRBD2	few	TRBJ2-5	TRBV5-1	CASSLVLGAPSGEETQYF	TGCGCCAGCAGCTTGGTGCTCGGGGCCCCTAGCGGGGAAGAGACCCAGTACTTC
TRBD2	many	TRBJ2-3	TRBV7-6	CASSFSGGSTDTQYF	TGTGCCAGCAGCTTTAGCGGGGGAAGCACAGATACGCAGTATTTT
-	few	TRBJ2-7	TRBV5-3	CARSLRWEQYF	TGTGCCAGAAGCCTCAGATGGGAGCAGTACTTC
-	-	TRBJ1-3	TRBV5-6	CASSLVAGGSGNTIYF	TGTGCCAGCAGCTTGGTGGCGGGCGGCTCTGGAAACACCATATATTTT
-	few	TRBJ2-2	TRBV15	CATSRARNRNTGELFF	TGTGCCACCAGCAGAGCTCGGAACAGAAACACCGGGGAGCTGTTTTTT
-	few	TRBJ1-2	TRBV6-1	CASSLPNYGYTF	TGTGCCAGCAGTTTACCCAACTATGGCTACACCTTC
-	-	TRBJ1-2	TRBV19	CASASGGTPNYSYTF	TGTGCCAGTGCCTCCGGCGGGACCCCTAACTATAGCTACACCTTC
TRBD2	-	TRBJ2-3	TRBV4-1	CASSHYLAGPEGTQYF	TGCGCCAGCAGCCACTACCTAGCGGGGCCTGAAGGGACGCAGTATTTT
-	-	TRBJ2-3	TRBV5-1	CASTKGDSDTQYF	TGCGCCAGCACAAAGGGGGATTCGGATACGCAGTATTTT
TRBD1	-	TRBJ2-3	TRBV24-1	CATRDRADTQYF	TGTGCCACCAGGGACAGGGCAGATACGCAGTATTTT
-	few	TRBJ2-3	TRBV18	CASSPVGTDTQYF	TGTGCCAGCTCACCAGTTGGCACAGATACGCAGTATTTT
-	few	TRBJ1-2	TRBV11-3	CASSGRGGYGYTF	TGTGCCAGCAGCGGTAGGGGAGGGTATGGCTACACCTTC
-	-	TRBJ2-2	TRBV3-1	CASSQVVGTGELFF	TGTGCCAGCAGCCAAGTCGTCGGCACCGGGGAGCTGTTTTTT
TRBD1	few	TRBJ2-5	TRBV24-1	CATSDSGQGIFETQYF	TGTGCCACCAGTGATTCCGGACAGGGGATTTTTGAGACCCAGTACTTC
TRBD2	-	TRBJ2-7	TRBV7-2	CASSSQYLAGGPYEQYF	TGTGCCAGCAGCTCCCAGTATCTAGCGGGGGGGCCTTACGAGCAGTACTTC
-	-	TRBJ2-3	TRBV4-2	CASSQPGTDTQYF	TGTGCCAGCAGCCAACCTGGGACAGATACGCAGTATTTT